This TCR beta chain was sequenced for a study of T cell repertoires in cytomegalovirus infection. Study details: It was the public TCR beta signatures that indicated both CMV infection and matching HLA type. Notes on the study in general: Adding up the frequency of public TCR beta families identified people who carried CMV plus the relevant HLA. Dominating the ex vivo response were TCR beta clonotypes that were CMV-specific and HLA-C-restricted.

The CDR3 runs 17 residues. V was cut by 3 bases and J by 0 bases, with 12 bases left in between. The germline V gene encodes CDR1 LNHDA and CDR2 SQIVND (reference sequence). This clonotype was observed a handful of times. The antigen is unknown. TCRdb re-called the reads through MiXCR, storing one row per CDR3 protein. Of around 270,000 distinct CDR3 sequences listed, around 9% are singletons. Source material: PBMCs. This receptor was obtained from a human donor in good health (CMV status not recorded). Some clones in this sample may be carry-over from other donors' samples. This chain links TRBV19 with TRBJ2-6; the D is unclear. This CDR3 is CASSMVLHLSGANVLTF. DNA for the CDR3: TGTGCCAGTAGTATGGTTCTACACCTCTCTGGGGCCAACGTCCTGACTTTC.